This T cell receptor (beta chain) was found in a study of blood T cells in healthy people across ages. In its sample, this clonotype was seen a few times. Trimming left V 0 bases short and J 2 bases short, with 13 bases between. The germline gives CDR1 SGDLS, CDR2 YYNGEE. The CDR3 consists of 16 residues. The authors ran a second PCR of roughly 7 to 11 cycles using a sample-barcoded 5' primer and a J-beta primer mix. A single record per CDR3 protein comes from TCRdb applying MiXCR to the 5' RACE reads. The repertoire holds 650,000 to 1,000,000 distinct CDR3 sequences, with under 40% as singletons. V and J are TRBV9 and TRBJ2-3; D possibly uses TRBD1 or TRBD2 (6 bases each). The clonotype comes from a man between 18 and 29 years old in good health. Sample: blood. CDR3 loop: CASSVGGRGPTDTQYF. The CDR3 DNA follows: TGTGCCAGCAGCGTAGGTGGCCGGGGGCCCACAGATACGCAGTATTTT.